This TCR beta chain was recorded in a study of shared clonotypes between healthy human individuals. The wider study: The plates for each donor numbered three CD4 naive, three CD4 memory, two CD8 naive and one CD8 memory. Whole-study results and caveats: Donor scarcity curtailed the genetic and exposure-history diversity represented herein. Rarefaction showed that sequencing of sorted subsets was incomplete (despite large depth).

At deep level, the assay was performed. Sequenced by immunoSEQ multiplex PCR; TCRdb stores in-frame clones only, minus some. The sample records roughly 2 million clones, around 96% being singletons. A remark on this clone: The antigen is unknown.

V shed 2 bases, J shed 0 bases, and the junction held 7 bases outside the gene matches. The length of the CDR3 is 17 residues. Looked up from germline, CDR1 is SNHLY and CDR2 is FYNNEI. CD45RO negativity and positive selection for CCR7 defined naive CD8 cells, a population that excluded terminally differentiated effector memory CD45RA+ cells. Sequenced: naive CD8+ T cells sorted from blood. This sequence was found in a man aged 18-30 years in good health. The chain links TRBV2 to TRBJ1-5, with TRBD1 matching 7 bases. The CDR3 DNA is TGTGCCAGCAGTGAATACAGGGGAGCTTATAGCAATCAGCCCCAGCATTTT. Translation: CASSEYRGAYSNQPQHF.